This T cell receptor beta chain was recovered during a study of human T cells and chemical hapten exposure. Overall study context: Slight differences in pooled library volume were the main source of varying TCR yields across samples.

As the library was built, unique molecular identifiers were attached to individual cDNA molecules. TCRdb re-derived calls from the RACE reads in MiXCR, one entry per CDR3 protein. The data show about 360,000 distinct CDR3 sequences, around 7% seen once. A remark on this clonotype: Its antigen is not known.

The trim removed 4 bases at V and 3 bases at J, leaving 3 bases unmatched. The CDR3 loop spans 15 amino acids. Germline V gene lookup returns CDR1 SGHNT and CDR2 YYREEE (reference sequence). Specified time point: patch test 1, 2 weeks after DPC sensitization. The treatment is: therapeutic diphenylcyclopropenone sensitization with weekly scalp DPC. Study conclusions and caveats: Following DPC sensitization, TCRs present above 1 in 1000 frequency showed no change.

This TCR came from a woman aged 18-30 years with alopecia areata. Some clones in this sample may be carry-over from other donors' samples. The sample consisted of whole blood, taken in connection with sensitization to the hapten diphenylcyclopropenone (DPC). This sequence joins TRBV5-4 and TRBJ2-7; 14 positions match TRBD2. For the CDR3, the DNA is TGTGCCAGCAGCCCGGGACTAGCGGGGGACTACGAGCAGTACTTC. Residues: CASSPGLAGDYEQYF.